This T cell receptor beta chain was recovered during a study of siplizumab effects on memory and regulatory T cells. Study-wide results and limits: The alloresponse seemed to draw substantially on naive T cells, which appeared more diverse than memory cells.

The CDR3 spans 15 residues. J lost 6 bases, V lost 4 bases, and 4 bases had no gene match. Germline-derived CDR1 and CDR2 are MGHRA and YSYEKL. Measured with immunoSEQ multiplex PCR; TCRdb has only the in-frame clones, and not every one. The sample lists tens of thousands of clones, roughly 90% occurring once. For this clone: Its antigen is unidentified.

The rearrangement links TRBV4-1 to TRBJ2-7; 15 bases line up with TRBD2. Sequencing used naive CD8+ T cells sorted from blood. This TCR came from a human donor in good health. CDR3 nucleotides: TGCGCCAGCAGCCCGGGGACTAGCGGGGGGCTCGAGCAGTACTTC. Translating gives CASSPGTSGGLEQYF.